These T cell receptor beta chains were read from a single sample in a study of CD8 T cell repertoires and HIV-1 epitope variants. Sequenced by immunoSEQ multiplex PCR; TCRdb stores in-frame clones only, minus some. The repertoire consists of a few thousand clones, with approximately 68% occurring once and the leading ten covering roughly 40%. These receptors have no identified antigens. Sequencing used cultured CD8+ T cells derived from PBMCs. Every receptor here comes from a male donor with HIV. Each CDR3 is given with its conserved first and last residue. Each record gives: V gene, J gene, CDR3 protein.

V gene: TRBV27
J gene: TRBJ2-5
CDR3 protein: CASSLEGRTETQYF

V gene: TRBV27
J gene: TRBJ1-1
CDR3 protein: CASSSQRGEAFF

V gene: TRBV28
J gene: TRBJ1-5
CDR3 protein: CASSLVEGYQHF

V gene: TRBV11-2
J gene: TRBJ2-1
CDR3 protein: CASSPPQGGKGSYNEQFF

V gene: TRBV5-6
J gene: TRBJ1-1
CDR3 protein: CASKFGGQGATWNTEAFF

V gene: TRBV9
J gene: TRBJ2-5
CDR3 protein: CASSVGGGVETQYF

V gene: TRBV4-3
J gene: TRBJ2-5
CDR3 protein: CASSSLLTETQYF

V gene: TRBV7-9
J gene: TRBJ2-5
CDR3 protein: CASSGDTARETQYF

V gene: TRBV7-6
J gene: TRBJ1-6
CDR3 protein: CASSLAQGYNSPLHF

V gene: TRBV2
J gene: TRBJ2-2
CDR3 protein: CASSTGTGSWELFF

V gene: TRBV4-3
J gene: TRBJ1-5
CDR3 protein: CASSQVQGESQHF

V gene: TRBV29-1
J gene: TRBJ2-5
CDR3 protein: CSAGETGQETQYF

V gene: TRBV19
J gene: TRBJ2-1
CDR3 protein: CASSIVSVYNEQFF

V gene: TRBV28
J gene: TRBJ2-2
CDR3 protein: CASSPATGPTGELFF

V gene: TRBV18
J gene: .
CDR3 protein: CASSPSGSSYEQYF

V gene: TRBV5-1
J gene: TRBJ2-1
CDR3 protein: CASSRALGESYNEQFF

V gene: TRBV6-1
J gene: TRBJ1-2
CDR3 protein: CASSEARTAYGYTF

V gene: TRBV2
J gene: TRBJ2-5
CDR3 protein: CASSEVWGEETQYF

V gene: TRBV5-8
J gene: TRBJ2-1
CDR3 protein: CASSSPGLAGGEQFF

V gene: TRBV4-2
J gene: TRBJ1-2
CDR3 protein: CASSQAVAGNYGYTF

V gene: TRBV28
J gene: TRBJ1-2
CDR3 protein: CASSIRPTDFDYGYTF

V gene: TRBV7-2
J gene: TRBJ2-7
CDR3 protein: CASSSRTGLSYEQYF

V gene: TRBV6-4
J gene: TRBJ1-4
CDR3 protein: CAKGDRRPNEKLFF

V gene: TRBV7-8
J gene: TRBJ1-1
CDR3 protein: CASSPGLGGVGEAFF

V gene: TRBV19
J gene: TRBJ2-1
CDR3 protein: CASTPGGAMIGEFF

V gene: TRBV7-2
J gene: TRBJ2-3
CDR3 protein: CASSPNTDTQYF

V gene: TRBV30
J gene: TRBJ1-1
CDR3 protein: CAWSADFYTEAFF

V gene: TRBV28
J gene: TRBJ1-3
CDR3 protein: CASSGSSSGNTIYF

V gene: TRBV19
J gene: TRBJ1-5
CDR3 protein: CASSIEPVGVDRSNQPQHF

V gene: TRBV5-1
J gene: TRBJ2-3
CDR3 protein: CASSPPSATVSTDTQYF

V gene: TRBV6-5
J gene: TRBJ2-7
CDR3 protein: CASSYSETQLNEQYF

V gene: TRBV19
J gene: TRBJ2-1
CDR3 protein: CASSFVAGEQFF

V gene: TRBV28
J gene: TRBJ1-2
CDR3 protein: CASSPPTGYGYTF

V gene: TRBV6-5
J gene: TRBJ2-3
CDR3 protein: CASSYSMGEYTQYF

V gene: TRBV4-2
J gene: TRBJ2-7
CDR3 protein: CASSPSPRDTYEQYF

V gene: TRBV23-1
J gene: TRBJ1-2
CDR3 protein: CASSRPDLGPYGYTF

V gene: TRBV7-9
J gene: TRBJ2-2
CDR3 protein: CASSPGLADTGELFF

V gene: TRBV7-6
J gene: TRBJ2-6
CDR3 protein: CASSPTSGSVTGANVLTF

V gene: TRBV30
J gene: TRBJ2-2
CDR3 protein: CASETGGAGELFF

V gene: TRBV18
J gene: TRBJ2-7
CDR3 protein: CASSPSGSSYEQYF

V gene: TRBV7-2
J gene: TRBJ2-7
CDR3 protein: CASSLGAGPSGEQYF

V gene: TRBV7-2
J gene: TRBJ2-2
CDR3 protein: CASTEAGGLITGELFF

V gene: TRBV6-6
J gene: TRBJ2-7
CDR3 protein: CASSYKGPSYEQYF

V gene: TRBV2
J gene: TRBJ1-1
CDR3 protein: CASRPGGNTEAFF

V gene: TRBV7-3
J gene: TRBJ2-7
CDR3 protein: CASSLGQYLREQYF

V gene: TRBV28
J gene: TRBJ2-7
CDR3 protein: CASSPRLGDLYEQYF

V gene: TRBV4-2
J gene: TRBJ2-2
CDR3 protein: CASSLTTRGAGTGELFF

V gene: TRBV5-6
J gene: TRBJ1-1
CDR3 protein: CASSLVEEGTEAFF